The rows below give T cell receptor beta chains drawn from one sample of a study of blood T cell repertoires in COVID-19. Method: immunoSEQ multiplex PCR; TCRdb's copy keeps in-frame clones and lacks some. The data show around 100,000 clones, with approximately 86% seen just once and around 15% held by the top ten. Sequencing was carried out using peripheral blood. Source of these receptors: a man between 45 and 60 years old with active or convalescent COVID-19. Each CDR3 is given with its conserved first and last residue. A D gene is named only where the DNA matches it firmly. Some rows mark clone size as missing; the rest say once, few, many or name a class of expanded clone.

size: NA; J: TRBJ1-5; V: TRBV2; D: TRBD1; CDR3: CANGQGNQPQHF; DNA: TGTGCCAATGGACAGGGAAATCAGCCCCAGCATTTT
size: NA; J: TRBJ2-5; V: TRBV5-1; D: TRBD2; CDR3: CASSSGTSRETQYF; DNA: TGCGCCAGCAGCTCCGGGACTAGCAGAGAGACCCAGTACTTC
size: NA; J: TRBJ2-2; V: TRBV7-6; D: TRBD2; CDR3: CASSYSGTNTGELFF; DNA: TGTGCCAGCAGCTATAGCGGGACTAACACCGGGGAGCTGTTTTTT
size: NA; J: TRBJ1-1; V: TRBV18; D: TRBD1; CDR3: CASSPQTGPLEAFF; DNA: TGTGCCAGCTCACCGCAGACAGGGCCCCTTGAAGCTTTCTTT
size: NA; J: TRBJ1-3; V: TRBV5-6; D: NA; CDR3: CASSQRPSSGNTIYF; DNA: TGTGCCAGCAGCCAACGTCCGAGCTCTGGAAACACCATATATTTT
size: NA; J: TRBJ2-5; V: TRBV6-4; D: TRBD1; CDR3: CASDKPGQQETQYF; DNA: TGTGCCAGCGATAAACCGGGACAGCAAGAGACCCAGTACTTC
size: NA; J: TRBJ1-3; V: TRBV14; D: NA; CDR3: CASSQEHGSGNTIYF; DNA: TGTGCCAGCAGCCAAGAGCACGGCTCTGGAAACACCATATATTTT
size: NA; J: TRBJ1-1; V: TRBV20-1; D: NA; CDR3: CSASRRTVNTEAFF; DNA: TGCAGTGCTAGTAGAAGGACAGTGAACACTGAAGCTTTCTTT
size: once; J: TRBJ2-1; V: TRBV6-6; D: NA; CDR3: CASSYSKREQFF; DNA: TGTGCCAGCAGTTACTCGAAGCGGGAGCAGTTCTTC
size: NA; J: TRBJ1-1; V: TRBV6-5; D: NA; CDR3: CASYSNTEAFF; DNA: TGTGCCAGTTACTCCAACACTGAAGCTTTCTTT
size: few; J: TRBJ1-1; V: TRBV18; D: NA; CDR3: CASSSTGNTEAFF; DNA: TGTGCCAGCTCGTCGACAGGGAACACTGAAGCTTTCTTT
size: few; J: TRBJ1-2; V: TRBV7-9; D: NA; CDR3: CASSDGTHNRWYGYTF; DNA: TGTGCCAGCAGCGACGGGACACACAATAGATGGTATGGCTACACCTTC
size: NA; J: TRBJ1-3; V: TRBV10-2; D: NA; CDR3: CASSQAGYSGNTIYF; DNA: TGCGCCAGCAGCCAGGCGGGGTATTCTGGAAACACCATATATTTT
size: few; J: TRBJ2-7; V: TRBV3-1/TRBV3-2; D: NA; CDR3: CASSQGSYVGEQYF; DNA: TGTGCCAGCAGCCAAGGGAGCTATGTTGGCGAGCAGTACTTC
size: NA; J: TRBJ2-4; V: TRBV5-6; D: TRBD1; CDR3: CASSLARTGFPKNIQYF; DNA: TGTGCCAGCAGCTTGGCCCGGACAGGGTTTCCGAAAAACATTCAGTACTTC
size: once; J: TRBJ2-7; V: TRBV5-1; D: TRBD1; CDR3: CASSLGQGVYEQYF; DNA: TGCGCCAGCAGCTTGGGGCAGGGGGTCTACGAGCAGTACTTC
size: NA; J: TRBJ2-7; V: TRBV7-2; D: NA; CDR3: CASSLANRVEQYF; DNA: TGTGCCAGCAGCTTAGCGAACAGGGTCGAGCAGTACTTC
size: once; J: TRBJ2-1; V: TRBV6-1; D: TRBD2; CDR3: CASSELLLAGTDEQFF; DNA: TGTGCCAGCAGTGAACTCCTACTAGCGGGGACCGATGAGCAGTTCTTC
size: NA; J: TRBJ1-2; V: TRBV4-1; D: NA; CDR3: CASSQPGEGERTF; DNA: TGCGCCAGCAGCCAACCAGGAGAGGGTGAAAGGACCTTC
size: NA; J: TRBJ2-1; V: TRBV18; D: TRBD1; CDR3: CASSTSTGGNEQFF; DNA: TGTGCCAGCTCAACCTCTACAGGGGGCAATGAGCAGTTCTTC
size: NA; J: TRBJ1-1; V: TRBV19; D: NA; CDR3: CASSIGTSNTEAFF; DNA: TGTGCCAGTAGTATAGGCACATCGAACACTGAAGCTTTCTTT
size: NA; J: TRBJ2-3; V: TRBV19; D: TRBD2; CDR3: CASRLAGDTQYF; DNA: TGTGCCAGTAGGCTAGCGGGAGATACGCAGTATTTT
size: NA; J: TRBJ2-7; V: TRBV29-1; D: TRBD2; CDR3: CSAGGRGDYEQYF; DNA: TGCAGCGCGGGGGGACGGGGGGACTACGAGCAGTACTTC
size: once; J: TRBJ2-4; V: TRBV6-1; D: TRBD1; CDR3: CASSALTGRIAKNIQYF; DNA: TGTGCCAGCAGTGCCTTGACAGGGAGAATAGCCAAAAACATTCAGTACTTC
size: once; J: TRBJ1-2; V: TRBV5-1; D: TRBD1; CDR3: CASSQSGTGGSGYTF; DNA: TGCGCCAGCAGCCAAAGCGGGACAGGGGGCTCTGGCTACACCTTC
size: NA; J: TRBJ2-3; V: TRBV2; D: NA; CDR3: CASSEAGPETDTQYF; DNA: TGTGCCAGCAGTGAAGCGGGGCCAGAGACAGATACGCAGTATTTT
size: once; J: TRBJ1-6; V: TRBV9; D: NA; CDR3: CASSVDGRVDSPLHF; DNA: TGTGCCAGCAGCGTAGACGGCAGGGTGGATTCACCCCTCCACTTT
size: once; J: TRBJ2-3; V: TRBV19; D: NA; CDR3: CASSIATDTQYF; DNA: TGTGCCAGTAGTATAGCTACAGATACGCAGTATTTT
size: NA; J: TRBJ2-7; V: TRBV2; D: NA; CDR3: CASSGLAPSLSYEQYF; DNA: TGTGCCAGCAGCGGCCTAGCTCCAAGCCTCTCCTACGAGCAGTACTTC
size: NA; J: TRBJ2-5; V: TRBV7-8; D: TRBD1; CDR3: CASSYRDRGQETQYF; DNA: TGTGCCAGCAGCTATCGGGACAGGGGTCAAGAGACCCAGTACTTC
size: NA; J: TRBJ1-1; V: TRBV7-6; D: NA; CDR3: CASSLLQGALAEAFF; DNA: TGTGCCAGCAGCTTATTACAGGGCGCTTTGGCTGAAGCTTTCTTT
size: NA; J: TRBJ2-3; V: TRBV10-2; D: TRBD2; CDR3: CASTLAGGGVEDTQYF; DNA: TGCGCCAGCACCCTAGCGGGAGGGGGGGTTGAAGATACGCAGTATTTT
size: NA; J: TRBJ1-5; V: TRBV12-5; D: NA; CDR3: CASGPEGDQPQHF; DNA: TGTGCTAGTGGTCCTGAGGGGGATCAGCCCCAGCATTTT
size: NA; J: TRBJ1-4; V: TRBV5-1; D: TRBD1; CDR3: CASTPDRVSEKLFF; DNA: TGCGCCAGCACCCCGGACAGGGTTAGCGAAAAACTGTTTTTT
size: NA; J: TRBJ1-4; V: TRBV19; D: TRBD1; CDR3: CASTPGQLRNEKLFF; DNA: TGTGCCAGTACCCCGGGACAGCTTCGTAATGAAAAACTGTTTTTT
size: NA; J: TRBJ2-1; V: TRBV5-6; D: TRBD2; CDR3: CASSLPYGLAGNEQFF; DNA: TGTGCCAGCAGCTTGCCCTATGGACTAGCGGGAAATGAGCAGTTCTTC
size: NA; J: TRBJ1-4; V: TRBV19; D: NA; CDR3: CASSPRQNEKLFF; DNA: TGTGCCAGTAGTCCGAGACAGAATGAAAAACTGTTTTTT
size: NA; J: TRBJ1-5; V: TRBV24-1; D: NA; CDR3: CATSRGGNNQPQHF; DNA: TGTGCCACCAGTCGGGGGGGAAACAATCAGCCCCAGCATTTT
size: NA; J: TRBJ1-5; V: TRBV12-5; D: TRBD1; CDR3: CASGQGQGGNLNQPQHF; DNA: TGTGCTAGTGGGCAAGGACAGGGGGGAAACCTCAATCAGCCCCAGCATTTT
size: NA; J: TRBJ1-4; V: TRBV19; D: NA; CDR3: CASGRGNEKLFF; DNA: TGTGCCAGTGGACGGGGTAATGAAAAACTGTTTTTT
size: NA; J: TRBJ1-4; V: TRBV6-5; D: NA; CDR3: CASSYSSGDTNEKLFF; DNA: TGTGCCAGCAGTTACTCCTCAGGGGATACCAATGAAAAACTGTTTTTT
size: NA; J: TRBJ2-3; V: TRBV3-1/TRBV3-2; D: NA; CDR3: CASSQRHSTDTQYF; DNA: TGTGCCAGCAGCCAGCGGCACAGCACAGATACGCAGTATTTT
size: NA; J: TRBJ2-1; V: TRBV14; D: TRBD2; CDR3: CASSRSGRLYNEQFF; DNA: TGTGCCAGCAGTCGTAGCGGGAGGCTCTACAATGAGCAGTTCTTC
size: NA; J: TRBJ2-5; V: TRBV30; D: NA; CDR3: CAWSSDQETQYF; DNA: TGTGCCTGGAGTTCAGACCAAGAGACCCAGTACTTC
size: few; J: TRBJ2-1; V: TRBV2; D: NA; CDR3: CASSERSNEQFF; DNA: TGTGCCAGCAGTGAACGGTCAAATGAGCAGTTCTTC
size: NA; J: TRBJ2-7; V: TRBV19; D: NA; CDR3: CATNIRGQSYEQYF; DNA: TGTGCCACCAATATCCGAGGACAATCCTACGAGCAGTACTTC
size: NA; J: TRBJ1-3; V: TRBV11-3; D: NA; CDR3: CASSLFSGDGNTIYF; DNA: TGTGCCAGCAGCTTATTTTCAGGGGACGGAAACACCATATATTTT
size: NA; J: TRBJ1-5; V: TRBV12-3/TRBV12-4; D: NA; CDR3: CASSLDMSKQHF; DNA: TGTGCCAGCAGTTTAGATATGAGTAAACAGCATTTT
size: few; J: TRBJ2-5; V: TRBV3-1/TRBV3-2; D: NA; CDR3: CASSHGEAPQGTQYF; DNA: TGTGCCAGCAGCCATGGGGAGGCTCCCCAAGGGACCCAGTACTTC
size: NA; J: TRBJ1-3; V: TRBV30; D: NA; CDR3: CAWSVLGNSGNTIYF; DNA: TGTGCCTGGAGTGTACTAGGTAACTCTGGAAACACCATATATTTT
size: NA; J: TRBJ2-3; V: TRBV28; D: TRBD2; CDR3: CASRTSGRALVDTQYF; DNA: TGTGCCAGCAGGACTAGCGGGAGGGCTTTGGTCGATACGCAGTATTTT